This TCR beta chain is drawn from a study of blood T cells in healthy people across ages. A sample-barcoded 5' primer and a J-beta primer mix were used in a second PCR of roughly 6 to 11 cycles. From the 5' RACE reads, TCRdb called clonotypes with MiXCR, one entry per CDR3 protein. The data show about 720,000 distinct CDR3 sequences, 20% to 25% seen once. V dropped 5 bases and J dropped 0; count of bases not matched to a gene: 6. The length of the CDR3 is 18 residues. The TCR originated in a man in his sixties or seventies in good health. The chain couples TRBV12-3 or TRBV12-4 to TRBJ2-6, with 11 bases identical to TRBD2. The sample taken for sequencing was blood. In DNA, the CDR3 is TGTGCCAGCAGTCCCTTTAGCGGGGGGGTCTCTGGGGCCAACGTCCTGACTTTC. Protein: CASSPFSGGVSGANVLTF.